This note documents a single T cell receptor beta chain sequence. The antigen remains undetermined. Germline-derived CDR1 and CDR2 are MNHNS and SASEGT. The trim removed 6 bases at V and 6 bases at J, leaving 20 bases unmatched. The CDR3 covers 17 residues. TCRdb recomputed calls from the RT-PCR reads with MiXCR, one row per CDR3 protein. The table lists about 1,200 distinct CDR3 sequences, around nine tenths of them singletons, with 9.7% in the top ten. This sample is part of a study of yellow fever vaccine responses in identical twins. Points from the study as a whole: In identical twins, vaccine T cell responses appeared partly shared and partly individual.

This TCR was sampled from a female donor who received the yellow fever vaccine. This chain joins TRBV6-1 and TRBJ2-7; 7 bases agree with TRBD2. The material was T cells from blood (PBMCs), unsorted or a sorted subset (not recorded which), obtained before or after yellow fever vaccination (not recorded which). DNA of the CDR3: TGTGCCAGCAGCCGCGGGACTAAGCTTTGGCCCGATGGCGAGCAGTACTTC. Its translation is CASSRGTKLWPDGEQYF.